Listed here is a single TCR beta chain. This entry belongs to a study of cytomegalovirus exposure and HLA in healthy donors. Clones were read by immunoSEQ multiplex PCR, and TCRdb kept only the in-frame ones, dropping some. The data contain about 120,000 clones, approximately 88% of them seen just once; the ten biggest clones take up roughly 6.3%. Trimming cost V 0 bases and J 10 bases; bases outside gene matches: 10. The CDR3 is 15 amino acids. Germline lookup yields CDR1 SGHRS and CDR2 YFSETQ. This rearrangement joins TRBV5-1 to TRBJ2-1; TRBD2 matches 7 bases. The sample comprised PBMCs. The clonotype was recovered from a woman aged 18-29 years in good health and CMV-seropositive. CDR3 residues: CASSLGWEGQSEQFF. Here the CDR3 DNA reads TGCGCCAGCAGCTTGGGGTGGGAGGGCCAAAGCGAGCAGTTCTTC.